These T cell receptor beta chains were read from a single sample in a study of cytomegalovirus exposure and HLA in healthy donors. Libraries were prepared by immunoSEQ multiplex PCR; TCRdb keeps only in-frame clonotypes and omits some of them. The table shows approximately 210,000 clones, with more than 70% occurring only once. Sequenced sample: PBMCs. The receptors were gathered from a woman aged 40 to 49 in good health and CMV-seronegative. Each CDR3 is given with its conserved first and last residue. D genes are given only for firm matches. The listing skips clone size in some rows; elsewhere it reads once, few, many or a size class.

CDR3: CASSLEGAITEAFF
DNA: TGTGCCAGCAGCTTGGAGGGGGCCATCACTGAAGCTTTCTTT
J: TRBJ1-1
size: NA
V: TRBV7-9
D: TRBD1
length: 14

CDR3: CASSLAGTGTAYEQYF
DNA: TGTGCCAGCAGCTTAGCCGGGACAGGGACCGCCTACGAGCAGTACTTC
J: TRBJ2-7
size: NA
V: TRBV11-3
D: TRBD1
length: 16

CDR3: CASGREQAFF
DNA: TGTGCCAGCGGCAGGGAACAAGCTTTCTTT
J: TRBJ1-1
size: NA
V: TRBV6-5
D: NA
length: 10

CDR3: CASVSSGSYEQYF
DNA: TGCGCCAGCGTAAGTAGCGGGAGTTACGAGCAGTACTTC
J: TRBJ2-7
size: NA
V: TRBV10-2
D: TRBD2
length: 13

CDR3: CASSQETSGRVGRETQYF
DNA: TGCGCCAGCAGCCAAGAGACTAGCGGGAGAGTGGGTAGGGAGACCCAGTACTTC
J: TRBJ2-5
size: NA
V: TRBV4-3
D: TRBD2
length: 18

CDR3: CASSIPGGDGYTF
DNA: TGTGCCAGTAGTATCCCGGGGGGGGATGGCTACACCTTC
J: TRBJ1-2
size: NA
V: TRBV19
D: NA
length: 13

CDR3: CASSVDPDIRELFF
DNA: TGTGCCAGCAGCGTAGACCCAGATATTAGGGAGCTGTTTTTT
J: TRBJ2-2
size: NA
V: TRBV9
D: NA
length: 14

CDR3: CAISAGTSGRYGYEQYF
DNA: TGTGCCATCAGCGCCGGGACTAGCGGGAGGTACGGCTACGAGCAGTACTTC
J: TRBJ2-7
size: NA
V: TRBV10-3
D: TRBD2
length: 17

CDR3: CASTGTGFGELFF
DNA: TGTGCCAGCACCGGGACTGGCTTCGGGGAGCTGTTTTTT
J: TRBJ2-2
size: NA
V: TRBV6-1
D: NA
length: 13

CDR3: CASSVRAVQGQGGELFF
DNA: TGTGCCAGCAGCGTAAGGGCCGTCCAGGGGCAGGGCGGGGAGCTGTTTTTT
J: TRBJ2-2
size: NA
V: TRBV9
D: NA
length: 17

CDR3: CAISERDKSVRPDQPQHF
DNA: TGTGCCATCAGTGAGCGAGACAAGTCGGTAAGGCCGGATCAGCCCCAGCATTTT
J: TRBJ1-5
size: NA
V: TRBV10-3
D: NA
length: 18

CDR3: CASSWGGIGTGELFF
DNA: TGTGCCAGCAGTTGGGGGGGGATAGGTACCGGGGAGCTGTTTTTT
J: TRBJ2-2
size: NA
V: TRBV7-8
D: TRBD2
length: 15

CDR3: CASSLGSTPSGTDTQYF
DNA: TGTGCCAGCAGCTTGGGTTCTACCCCCTCTGGCACAGATACGCAGTATTTT
J: TRBJ2-3
size: NA
V: TRBV5-6
D: NA
length: 17

CDR3: CASGPPPAGAYNEQFF
DNA: TGTGCTAGTGGTCCCCCTCCCGCGGGAGCTTACAATGAGCAGTTCTTC
J: TRBJ2-1
size: NA
V: TRBV12-5
D: TRBD2
length: 16

CDR3: CASSPGGQSTDTQYF
DNA: TGTGCCAGCAGTCCTGGGGGACAGAGCACAGATACGCAGTATTTT
J: TRBJ2-3
size: NA
V: TRBV27
D: TRBD1
length: 15

CDR3: CASSPWGAPYNEQFF
DNA: TGTGCCAGCAGCCCGTGGGGAGCCCCCTACAATGAGCAGTTCTTC
J: TRBJ2-1
size: NA
V: TRBV11-3
D: NA
length: 15

CDR3: CASKPGQLLWEQYF
DNA: TGTGCCAGCAAACCGGGACAGTTATTGTGGGAGCAGTACTTC
J: TRBJ2-7
size: NA
V: TRBV6-1
D: TRBD1
length: 14

CDR3: CASSTRTGGNTIYF
DNA: TGCGCCAGCAGCACCCGGACAGGAGGAAACACCATATATTTT
J: TRBJ1-3
size: NA
V: TRBV5-1
D: TRBD1
length: 14

CDR3: CASNPGRQTEIQYF
DNA: TGCGCCAGCAATCCCGGGAGGCAAACAGAGATCCAGTACTTC
J: TRBJ2-5
size: NA
V: TRBV5-1
D: TRBD2
length: 14

CDR3: CASSLNYNSPLHF
DNA: TGTGCCAGTAGTCTTAACTATAATTCACCCCTCCACTTT
J: TRBJ1-6
size: NA
V: TRBV19
D: NA
length: 13

CDR3: CASSSNAWAGLTDTQYF
DNA: TGTGCCAGCAGCTCCAACGCGTGGGCAGGGCTCACAGATACGCAGTATTTT
J: TRBJ2-3
size: NA
V: TRBV7-3
D: NA
length: 17

CDR3: CASSVGTGNAGELFF
DNA: TGTGCCAGCAGTGTAGGGACAGGGAACGCCGGGGAGCTGTTTTTT
J: TRBJ2-2
size: NA
V: TRBV27
D: TRBD1
length: 15

CDR3: CASSLDAAGGSGYTF
DNA: TGTGCCAGCAGCTTAGATGCCGCAGGGGGTTCTGGCTACACCTTC
J: TRBJ1-2
size: NA
V: TRBV11-2
D: TRBD1
length: 15

CDR3: CSVTTSGSGTDTQYF
DNA: TGCAGCGTGACGACTAGCGGGAGTGGCACAGATACGCAGTATTTT
J: TRBJ2-3
size: NA
V: TRBV29-1
D: TRBD2
length: 15

CDR3: CASSLALAGDYGYTF
DNA: TGTGCCAGCAGCTTAGCGCTGGCAGGGGACTATGGCTACACCTTC
J: TRBJ1-2
size: few
V: TRBV7-9
D: NA
length: 15

CDR3: CASSMGQSGNTIYF
DNA: TGTGCCAGTAGTATGGGACAGTCTGGAAACACCATATATTTT
J: TRBJ1-3
size: NA
V: TRBV19
D: TRBD1
length: 14

CDR3: CSVERGGIAEQFF
DNA: TGCAGCGTTGAAAGGGGAGGTATAGCGGAGCAGTTCTTC
J: TRBJ2-1
size: NA
V: TRBV29-1
D: NA
length: 13

CDR3: CASSSRREGTSGANVLTF
DNA: TGTGCCAGCAGCTCAAGAAGGGAGGGAACCTCTGGGGCCAACGTCCTGACTTTC
J: TRBJ2-6
size: NA
V: TRBV7-6
D: TRBD2
length: 18

CDR3: CASSPGQSNYGYTF
DNA: TGCGCCAGCAGCCCGGGACAGTCTAACTATGGCTACACCTTC
J: TRBJ1-2
size: NA
V: TRBV5-1
D: TRBD1
length: 14